Below are 20 T cell receptor beta chains sequenced from a single sample in a study of blood T cell repertoires in COVID-19. Produced via immunoSEQ multiplex PCR; TCRdb's table is partial and in-frame only. Altogether around 330,000 clones are present, around 87% being singletons, with the ten largest covering 4%. The sequenced sample was peripheral blood. The receptor source for this set is a woman aged 50 to 65 with active or convalescent COVID-19.

V usage is TRBV6-5 and J usage is TRBJ2-5; D is uncertain. The CDR3 has 14 residues. The germline gives CDR1 MNHEY, CDR2 SVGAGI. V gave up 0 bases and J gave up 4 bases, with 9 bases separating them. The chain's CDR3 is CASSYSSLGETQYF. CDR3 sequence (DNA): TGTGCCAGCAGTTACTCGAGCCTCGGAGAGACCCAGTACTTC.

This chain links TRBV7-2 with TRBJ2-7, with D possibly TRBD2 on 5 matching bases. The CDR3 contains 12 residues. Per the germline V gene, CDR1 is SGHTA and CDR2 is FQGNSA. Trimming stripped 0 bases from V and 6 bases from J, with 6 bases between. CDR3 loop: CASSLAGAEQYF. CDR3 in DNA: TGTGCCAGCAGCTTAGCGGGAGCCGAGCAGTACTTC.

This clone has a handful of counts. The chain links TRBV20-1 to TRBJ1-2; D uncertain. Looked up from germline, CDR1 is DFQATT and CDR2 is SNEGSKA (reference sequence). V dropped 1 base and J dropped 8 bases, with 8 bases sitting between them. This CDR3 contains 11 residues. DNA for the CDR3: TGCAGTGCTAGAGGACAAGAAGGCTACACCTTC. Protein sequence: CSARGQEGYTF.

The rearrangement joins TRBV9 to TRBJ2-2; D might be TRBD2 (6 bases). The germline V gene encodes CDR1 SGDLS and CDR2 YYNGEE. The CDR3 has 15 residues. The ends were cut back, 4 bases at V and 3 bases at J, with 13 bases in the middle. The CDR3 reads CASSPAGGYTGELFF. CDR3 nucleotides: TGTGCCAGCAGCCCCGCAGGAGGGTACACCGGGGAGCTGTTTTTT.

The chain recombines TRBV4-1 with TRBJ1-1, with no clear D. The germline V gene has CDR1 MGHRA and CDR2 YSYEKL. CDR3 length: 15 residues. With 1 base removed from V and 0 bases from J, the gap between germline ends came to 9 bases. The CDR3 reads CASSQGPYMNTEAFF. The CDR3 nucleotides are TGCGCCAGCAGCCAAGGGCCATACATGAACACTGAAGCTTTCTTT.

V is TRBV27 and J is TRBJ2-1, with TRBD2 identical over 8 bases. V shed 5 bases and J 0 bases; nucleotides not matched to a gene: 12. The CDR3 runs 18 residues. Germline V lookup: CDR1 MNHEY, CDR2 SMNVEV (reference sequence). CDR3 region: CASSILAVKDFSYNEQFF. Here the CDR3 DNA reads TGTGCCAGCAGTATACTAGCGGTTAAAGACTTCTCCTACAATGAGCAGTTCTTC.

V gene TRBV4-3 combines with J gene TRBJ1-2; tentatively, D is TRBD1 (6 bases). The CDR3 runs 18 residues. Trimming took off 0 bases at V and 6 bases at J, with 23 bases between the two ends. CDR1 is LGHNA, CDR2 YSLEER, per germline. The chain's CDR3 is CASSQDRSSWTALHGYTF. The DNA of the CDR3 is TGCGCCAGCAGCCAAGATCGTTCTTCCTGGACAGCCCTTCATGGCTACACCTTC.

The J gene is TRBJ1-3, the V gene TRBV30; D uncertain. CDR3 length: 14 residues. Trimming took 0 bases from V and 1 from J, leaving 7 bases between them. The germline V gene encodes CDR1 GTSNPN and CDR2 SVGIG (reference sequence). The CDR3 region is CAWSVPGSGNTIYF. CDR3 nucleotide sequence: TGTGCCTGGAGTGTACCAGGATCTGGAAACACCATATATTTT.

The chain has TRBV27 and TRBJ1-1; no definite D call. Trimming removed 8 bases at V and 0 bases at J, with 7 bases between. The germline V gene has CDR1 MNHEY and CDR2 SMNVEV (reference sequence). This CDR3 contains 12 residues. The CDR3 nucleotides are TGTGCCAGCTGGGAGATGAACACTGAAGCTTTCTTT. Its protein product is CASWEMNTEAFF.

This clone showed up just a few times. V gene TRBV5-4 combines with J gene TRBJ1-1; 10 bases line up with TRBD1. Germline V lookup: CDR1 SGHNT, CDR2 YYREEE (reference sequence). The CDR3 is 15 amino acids. J lost 5 bases, V lost 0 bases, and 4 bases had no gene match. CDR3 nucleotide sequence: TGTGCCAGCAGCTTGGGACAGGGGGCAGGGACTGAAGCTTTCTTT. It is translated as CASSLGQGAGTEAFF.

V is TRBV5-1 and J is TRBJ1-2, with TRBD1 identical over 9 bases. Losses at the gene ends were 4 bases for V and 2 bases for J; bases not matched to a gene: 6. CDR3 length: 15 amino acids. CDR1 is SGHRS and CDR2 is YFSETQ in the germline V gene. CDR3 DNA sequence: TGCGCCAGCAGCCCCCCCGGGACAGGGAACTATGGCTACACCTTC. Translated: CASSPPGTGNYGYTF.

The CDR3 loop is CASSLGQLAYEQYF. As DNA, the CDR3 is TGTGCCAGCAGCTTAGGACAGTTAGCCTACGAGCAGTACTTC. This chain joins TRBV7-2 and TRBJ2-7; perhaps TRBD1 as D (5 bases). The V end was cut by 1 base, the J end by 2 bases, with 9 bases between. Germline lookup yields CDR1 SGHTA and CDR2 FQGNSA. This CDR3 spans 14 amino acids.

The chain is built from TRBV3-1 (or the pseudogene TRBV3-2) and TRBJ2-6, with D hard to call. V lost 6 bases to trimming and J lost 1 base, with 7 bases between them. CDR3 length: 14 residues. The germline V gene encodes CDR1 LGHDT and CDR2 YNNKEL (reference sequence). The CDR3 DNA reads TGTGCCAGCAGTTTCGTGTCTGGGGCCAACGTCCTGACTTTC. This codes for CASSFVSGANVLTF.

This chain joins TRBV28 and TRBJ2-7, with 7 bases fitting TRBD2. The CDR3 is 15 residues long. Germline assignment: CDR1 MDHEN and CDR2 SYDVKM. The V segment lost 1 base and the J segment 2 bases; nucleotides outside the gene matches: 5. In DNA, the CDR3 is TGTGCCAGCAGTTTATCCGGGAGCGGGGCCTACGAGCAGTACTTC. This encodes CASSLSGSGAYEQYF. Looking up the rest from reference TRBV28 and TRBJ2-7 gives the full variable domain: DVKVTQSSRYLVKRTGEKVFLECVQDMDHENMFWYRQDPGLGLRLIYFSYDVKMKEKGDIPEGYSVSREKKERFSLILESASTNQTSMYLCASSLSGSGAYEQYFGPGTRLTVT.

The chain has TRBV18 and TRBJ1-2; a possible D gene is TRBD1 (6 bases). Germline CDR1 KGHSH, CDR2 LQKENI. V lost 6 bases, J lost 1 base, and 12 bases lay in between. The CDR3 has 14 residues. The CDR3 loop is CASSRTESNYGYTF. The CDR3 nucleotides read TGTGCCAGCTCGCGGACAGAAAGTAACTATGGCTACACCTTC.

The J gene is TRBJ1-4, the V gene TRBV19; no clear D gene. Between the trimmed V and J ends, which lost 10 bases and 8 bases, there was a span of 17 bases. This CDR3 has 13 amino acids. Germline V gene lookup returns CDR1 LNHDA and CDR2 SQIVND (reference sequence). The CDR3 spells CATGELKREKLFF. CDR3 nucleotides: TGTGCCACCGGGGAGCTAAAAAGGGAAAAACTGTTTTTT.

As to this clone: The junction departs from germline at one end; a sequencing error may be responsible. The gene calls are TRBV28 and TRBJ2-7; the match to TRBD1 covers 8 bases. Germline loops: CDR1 MDHEN, CDR2 SYDVKM. This CDR3 spans 13 amino acids. The CDR3 sequence: CASSYGDRPLGEF. CDR3 coding DNA: TGTGCCTCAAGTTATGGGGACAGGCCTTTGGGCGAGTTC. Based on the CDR3 plus reference TRBV28 and TRBJ2-7, the full variable domain is DVKVTQSSRYLVKRTGEKVFLECVQDMDHENMFWYRQDPGLGLRLIYFSYDVKMKEKGDIPEGYSVSREKKERFSLILESASTNQTSMYLCASSYGDRPLGEFGPGTRLTVT.

The chain employs TRBV10-3 and TRBJ2-2; the match to TRBD1 covers 12 bases. The CDR3 spans 20 residues. Germline CDR1 ENHRY, CDR2 SYGVKD. V lost 4 bases and J lost 0; bases outside the gene matches: 12. The DNA for the CDR3 is TGTGCCATCAGTGCCGACCGGGACAGGGGGCCCTTTACGAACACCGGGGAGCTGTTTTTT. Its translation: CAISADRDRGPFTNTGELFF.

This clone was seen only once. This chain uses TRBV3-1 (or the pseudogene TRBV3-2) with TRBJ1-1, with unresolved D. Deletions cut 0 bases from V and 4 bases from J, with 9 bases between. The CDR3 extends over 14 amino acids. The germline V gene has CDR1 LGHDT and CDR2 YNNKEL (reference sequence). CDR3 sequence: CASSQDQPGTEAFF. The CDR3 DNA follows: TGTGCCAGCAGCCAAGATCAGCCGGGCACTGAAGCTTTCTTT.

This clone occurred a few times. This chain connects TRBV27 to TRBJ2-7; tentative D call: TRBD2 (6 bases). In germline, CDR1 is MNHEY, CDR2 SMNVEV (reference sequence). This CDR3 comprises 15 residues. V shed 4 bases and J shed 0 bases, with 13 bases lying between them. The CDR3 nucleotides are TGTGCCAGCAGTTGGGGAGGTGGGAGCTCCTACGAGCAGTACTTC. It encodes CASSWGGGSSYEQYF.